This TCR beta chain was recovered during a study of neurological immune-mediated disorders. cDNA synthesis was performed by 5'RACE with 10-nucleotide random UMIs. TCRdb independently ran MiXCR on the 5' RACE reads; one entry per CDR3 protein. The repertoire holds 35,000 or so distinct CDR3 sequences, with roughly 13% as singletons. This clonotype was observed many times. This CDR3 has 12 amino acids. V gave up 7 bases and J gave up 5 bases; unmatched junction bases: 3. The germline CDR1 and CDR2 sequences are SQVTM and ANQGSEA. The sequence was obtained from a woman between 45 and 65 years old with HTLV-1-associated myelopathy (HAM/TSP). The chain couples TRBV29-1 to TRBJ2-1; 9 nucleotides agree with TRBD1. Material for sequencing was PBMCs. CDR3 sequence: CSEGQGDNEQFF. The CDR3 nucleotides read TGCAGCGAGGGACAGGGCGACAATGAGCAGTTCTTC.